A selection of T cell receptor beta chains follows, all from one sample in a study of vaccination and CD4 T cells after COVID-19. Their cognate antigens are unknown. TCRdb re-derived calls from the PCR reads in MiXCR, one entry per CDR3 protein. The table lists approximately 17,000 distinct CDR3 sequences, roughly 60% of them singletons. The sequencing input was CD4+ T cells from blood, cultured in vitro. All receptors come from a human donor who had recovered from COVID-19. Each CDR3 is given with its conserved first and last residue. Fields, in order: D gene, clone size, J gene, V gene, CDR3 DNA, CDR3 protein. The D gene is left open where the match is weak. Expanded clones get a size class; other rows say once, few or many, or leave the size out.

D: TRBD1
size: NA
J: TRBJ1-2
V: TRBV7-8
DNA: TGTGCCAGCAGCCCTGGACAGGTGGCGGACTATGGCTACACCTTC
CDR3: CASSPGQVADYGYTF

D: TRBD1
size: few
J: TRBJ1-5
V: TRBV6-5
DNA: TGTGCCAGCAGTTACCAAACAGGGGGCCAGCCCCAGCATTTT
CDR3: CASSYQTGGQPQHF

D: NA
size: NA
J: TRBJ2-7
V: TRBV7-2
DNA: TGTGCCAGCAGCATCCAAGGAGCGGACTACGAGCAGTACTTC
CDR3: CASSIQGADYEQYF

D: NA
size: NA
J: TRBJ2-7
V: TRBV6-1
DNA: TGTGCCAGCAGGGTTGGGATTACAGGGAGCTCCTACGAGCAGTACTTC
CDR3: CASRVGITGSSYEQYF

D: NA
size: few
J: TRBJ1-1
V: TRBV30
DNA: TGTGCCTGGAGTGTAGATGTAAACACTGAAGCTTTCTTT
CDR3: CAWSVDVNTEAFF

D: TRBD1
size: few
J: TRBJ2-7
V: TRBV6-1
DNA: TGTGCCAGCAGTGGGGGGACAGTGGCGGTCCACGAGCAGTACTTC
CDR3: CASSGGTVAVHEQYF

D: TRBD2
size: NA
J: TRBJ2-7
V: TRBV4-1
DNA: TGCGCCAGCAGCCAAGAACTCGGGAGGGCCCTCTACGAGCAGTACTTC
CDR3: CASSQELGRALYEQYF

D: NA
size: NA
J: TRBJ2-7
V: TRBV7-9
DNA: TGTGCCAGCAGCTTCTCCCCCCCCTACGAGCAGTACTTC
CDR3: CASSFSPPYEQYF

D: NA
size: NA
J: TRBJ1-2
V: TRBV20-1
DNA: TGCAGTGCTAGAGACAGGAGGGGGAATGGCTACACCTTC
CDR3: CSARDRRGNGYTF

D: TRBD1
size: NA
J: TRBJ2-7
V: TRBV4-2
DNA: TGTGCCAGCAGCCAAGATCGGGACAGCCCCAGTGTGAGAGAGCAGTACTTC
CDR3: CASSQDRDSPSVREQYF

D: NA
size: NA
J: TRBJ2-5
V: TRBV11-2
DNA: TGTGCCAGCAATAGGGCCGACAGGGCGGGGGAGACCCAGTACTTC
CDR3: CASNRADRAGETQYF

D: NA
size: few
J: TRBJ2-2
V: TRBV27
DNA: TGTGCCAGCAGTTACCTGGGACACCCGAACACCGGGGAGCTGTTTTTT
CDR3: CASSYLGHPNTGELFF

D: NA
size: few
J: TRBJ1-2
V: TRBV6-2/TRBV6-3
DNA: TGTGCCAGCAGCCTCCGGGTATATGGCTACACCTTC
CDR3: CASSLRVYGYTF

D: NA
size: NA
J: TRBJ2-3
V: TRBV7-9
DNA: TGTGCCAGCAACCCTTCGTTTGGGGATACGCAGTATTTT
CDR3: CASNPSFGDTQYF

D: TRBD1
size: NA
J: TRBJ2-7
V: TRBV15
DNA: TGTGCCACCAGCTTGGGACAGGGTAAATCCTACGAGCAGAACTTC
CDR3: CATSLGQGKSYEQNF

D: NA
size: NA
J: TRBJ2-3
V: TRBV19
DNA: TGTGCCAGTAGTCCCCAGGGCGTCCTCCCCACAGATACGCAGTATTTT
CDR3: CASSPQGVLPTDTQYF

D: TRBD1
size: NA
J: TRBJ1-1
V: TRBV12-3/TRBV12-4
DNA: TGTGCCAGCAGTGCCCAGGGGGCGGTCACTGAAGCTTTCTTT
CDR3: CASSAQGAVTEAFF

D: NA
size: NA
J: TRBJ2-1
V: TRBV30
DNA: TGTGCCTGGAGTTCCACCCTTTACAATGAGCAGTTCTTC
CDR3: CAWSSTLYNEQFF

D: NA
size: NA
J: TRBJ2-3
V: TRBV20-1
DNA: TGCAGTGCTCACTCCCAGGGGGGGCGCCAGAGCACAGATACGCAGTATTTT
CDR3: CSAHSQGGRQSTDTQYF

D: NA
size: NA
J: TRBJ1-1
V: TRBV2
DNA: TGTGCCAGCAGTGACCCAGGGGCCTCGAACACTGAAGCTTTCTTT
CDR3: CASSDPGASNTEAFF

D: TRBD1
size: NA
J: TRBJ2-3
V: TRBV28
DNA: TGTGCCAGCAGCCATGGGACAGGGAGCACAGATACGCAGTATTTT
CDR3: CASSHGTGSTDTQYF

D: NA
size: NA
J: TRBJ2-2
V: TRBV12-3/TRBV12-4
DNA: TGTGCCAGCAGCCATACCCCCGGGACCGGGGAGCTGTTTTTT
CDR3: CASSHTPGTGELFF

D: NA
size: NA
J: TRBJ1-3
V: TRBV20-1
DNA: TGCAGTGCTAGACTAGGAAACACCATATATTTT
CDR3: CSARLGNTIYF

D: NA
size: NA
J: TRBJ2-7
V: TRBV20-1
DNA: TGCAGTGCTAGAGATGAGGGCTACTCCTACGAGCAGTACTTC
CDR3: CSARDEGYSYEQYF

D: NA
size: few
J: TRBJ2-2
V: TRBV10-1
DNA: TGCGCCACCCAGGGCAGGGGGAACACCGGGGAGCTGTTTTTT
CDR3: CATQGRGNTGELFF

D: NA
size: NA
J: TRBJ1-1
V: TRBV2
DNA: TGTGCCAGCAGTGGACGCATGAACACTGAAGCTTTCTTT
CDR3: CASSGRMNTEAFF

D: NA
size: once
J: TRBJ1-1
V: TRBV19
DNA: TGTGCCAGTAGTATGGAAGGGTGGTTCACGGAAGCTTTCTTT
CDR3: CASSMEGWFTEAFF

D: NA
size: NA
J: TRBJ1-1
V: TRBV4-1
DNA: TGCGCCAGCAGCCACCTCACAGGGAACACTGAAGCTTTCTTT
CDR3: CASSHLTGNTEAFF

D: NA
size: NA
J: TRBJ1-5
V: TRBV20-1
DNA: TGCAGTTCTCGCCCTCTTCTGGGCAATCAGCCCCAGCATTTT
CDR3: CSSRPLLGNQPQHF

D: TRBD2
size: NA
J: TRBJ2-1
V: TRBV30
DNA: TGTGCCTGGGATAAGACTAGCGGGAGTAATGAGCAGTTCTTC
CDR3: CAWDKTSGSNEQFF

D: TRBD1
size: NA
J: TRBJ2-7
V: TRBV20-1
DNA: TGCAGTGCCCTCGGACAGGGGGAGCCTTACGAGCAGTACTTC
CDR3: CSALGQGEPYEQYF

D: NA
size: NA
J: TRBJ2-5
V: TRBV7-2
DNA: TGTGCCAGCAGCTTCAGCCTAGCTGGAGAGACCCAGTACTTC
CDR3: CASSFSLAGETQYF

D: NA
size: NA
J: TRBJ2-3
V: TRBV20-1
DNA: TGCAGTGCTAGTCCCCCTGACTGGTACACAGATACGCAGTATTTT
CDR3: CSASPPDWYTDTQYF

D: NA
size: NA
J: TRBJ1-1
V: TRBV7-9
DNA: TGTGCCAGCAGTCTCCGACAGACCCCTGAAGCTTTCTTT
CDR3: CASSLRQTPEAFF

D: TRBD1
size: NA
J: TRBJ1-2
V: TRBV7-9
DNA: TGTGCCAGCAGCTTCGACGGGACAGGGGCGTCTGGCTACACCTTC
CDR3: CASSFDGTGASGYTF

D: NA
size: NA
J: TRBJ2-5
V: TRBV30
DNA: TGTGCCTGGAGCCCAAGGAGGGACGGGACCCAGTACTTC
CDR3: CAWSPRRDGTQYF

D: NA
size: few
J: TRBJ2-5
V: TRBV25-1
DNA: TGTGCCAGCAAAGCAGATGGTTCAGAGACCCAGTACTTC
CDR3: CASKADGSETQYF

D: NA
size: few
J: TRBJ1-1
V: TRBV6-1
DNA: TGTGCCAGCAGTGAAGGGTTTTCAGACTACACTGAAGCTTTCTTT
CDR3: CASSEGFSDYTEAFF

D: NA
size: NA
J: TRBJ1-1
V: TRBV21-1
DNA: TGTGCCAGGGGACTCAAGGGCGCTGAAGCTTTCTTT
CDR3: CARGLKGAEAFF

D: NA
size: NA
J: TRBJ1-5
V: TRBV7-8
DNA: TGTGCCAGCAGCTTCGGACAGAGTGGAGATCAGCCCCAGCATTTT
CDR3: CASSFGQSGDQPQHF

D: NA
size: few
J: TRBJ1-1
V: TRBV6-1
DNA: TGTGCCAGCAGTACAGGCATGAACACTGAAGCTTTCTTT
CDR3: CASSTGMNTEAFF

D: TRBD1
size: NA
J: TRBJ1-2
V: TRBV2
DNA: TGTGCCAGCAGTGCAGACAGGGGCTATGGCTACACCTTC
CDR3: CASSADRGYGYTF

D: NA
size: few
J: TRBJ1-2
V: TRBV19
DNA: TGTGCCAGTAGTATTCGGGCCAGAGGCTATGGCTACACCTTC
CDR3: CASSIRARGYGYTF

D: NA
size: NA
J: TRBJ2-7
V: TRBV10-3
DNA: TGTGCCATCAGTGAGTTTGCAGGACGCTCCTCCTACGAGCAGTACTTC
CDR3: CAISEFAGRSSYEQYF

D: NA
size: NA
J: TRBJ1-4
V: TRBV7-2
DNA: TGTGCCAGCAACAGCGGGGAACGTTATGAAAAACTGTTTTTT
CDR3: CASNSGERYEKLFF

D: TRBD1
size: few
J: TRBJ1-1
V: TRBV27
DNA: TGTGCCAGCAGTACTCAGGGGGACACTGAAGCTTTCTTT
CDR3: CASSTQGDTEAFF

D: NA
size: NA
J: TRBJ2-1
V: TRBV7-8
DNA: TGTGCCAGCAGCTTACGGGAGACAGTTTATGAGCAGTTCTTC
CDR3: CASSLRETVYEQFF

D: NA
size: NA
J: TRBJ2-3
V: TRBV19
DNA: TGTGCCAGTAGTATTCGGCACACAGATACGCAGTATTTT
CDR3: CASSIRHTDTQYF

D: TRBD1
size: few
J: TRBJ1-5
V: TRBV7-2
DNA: TGTGCCAGCAGCTTAATGACAGGGGAAACTCAGCCCCAGCATTTT
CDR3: CASSLMTGETQPQHF

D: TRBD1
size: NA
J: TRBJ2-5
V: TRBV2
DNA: TGTGCCAGCAGTGAGGGGACAGGGCCAGAGACCCAGTACTTC
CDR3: CASSEGTGPETQYF

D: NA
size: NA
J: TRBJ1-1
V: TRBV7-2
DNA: TGTGCCAGCAGCTTAATGGACACCGAAGCTTTCTTT
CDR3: CASSLMDTEAFF

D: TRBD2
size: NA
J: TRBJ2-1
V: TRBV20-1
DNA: TGCAGTCCCCTAGCGGGAGGGGGCAATGAGCAGTTCTTC
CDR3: CSPLAGGGNEQFF

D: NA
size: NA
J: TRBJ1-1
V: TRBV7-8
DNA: TGTGCCAGCCGAATACGGACAGAGCACACTGAAGCTTTCTTT
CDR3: CASRIRTEHTEAFF

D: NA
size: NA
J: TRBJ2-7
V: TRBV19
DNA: TGTGCCAGTAGTATTTTGGGACAGCAGTACTTC
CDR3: CASSILGQQYF

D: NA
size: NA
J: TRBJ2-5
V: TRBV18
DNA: TGTGCCAGCTCACCACGACATCCACAAGAGACCCAGTACTTC
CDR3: CASSPRHPQETQYF

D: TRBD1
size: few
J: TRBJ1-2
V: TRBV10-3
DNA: TGTGCCATCAGTGACGACAGGGGAAACTATGGCTACACCTTC
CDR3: CAISDDRGNYGYTF

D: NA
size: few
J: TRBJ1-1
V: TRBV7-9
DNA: TGTGCCAGCAGCTTAGAGACTGAAGCTTTCTTT
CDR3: CASSLETEAFF

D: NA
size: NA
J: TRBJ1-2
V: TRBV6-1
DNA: TGTGCCAGCAGGGGTACTAACTATGGCTACACCTTC
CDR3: CASRGTNYGYTF

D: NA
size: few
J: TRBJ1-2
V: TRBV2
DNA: TGTGCCAGCGGAACTGGAGGGGGGGGCTACACCTTC
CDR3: CASGTGGGGYTF

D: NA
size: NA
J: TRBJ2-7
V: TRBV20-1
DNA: TGCAGTGCCCCGAGAGCGGCCTTCTTATCCTACGAGCAGTACTTC
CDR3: CSAPRAAFLSYEQYF